This TCR beta chain was obtained from a study of T cell repertoires in cytomegalovirus infection. Study details: Epitope selection comprised recently identified HLA-C-restricted CMV epitopes and well-studied HLA-B-restricted CMV epitopes. CMV infection and matching HLA type were both indicated by public TCR beta signatures. Whole-study results and caveats: Predominance within the ex vivo response was attributable to HLA-C-restricted CMV-specific TCR beta clonotypes. The cumulative frequency of public TCR beta families identified carriers of CMV plus the relevant HLA.

V lost 6 bases, J lost 4 bases, and 4 bases stayed unmatched. Germline V lookup: CDR1 SNHLY, CDR2 FYNNEI. CDR3 size: 13 residues. TCRdb reanalysed the reads using MiXCR and keeps one entry per CDR3 protein. The sample lists about 920,000 distinct CDR3 sequences; 31% were seen once. As concerns this clonotype: Antigen specificity is unknown.

The TCR originated in a human donor in good health (CMV status not recorded). Some clones in this sample may be carry-over from other donors' samples. Material: cultured CD8+ T cells from PBMCs, obtained from culture after CMV antigen stimulation. V and J are TRBV2 and TRBJ1-1, with 8 bases that match TRBD1. DNA for the CDR3: TGTGCCAGCAGACGACAGGGGACCACTGAAGCTTTCTTT. Its translation: CASRRQGTTEAFF.